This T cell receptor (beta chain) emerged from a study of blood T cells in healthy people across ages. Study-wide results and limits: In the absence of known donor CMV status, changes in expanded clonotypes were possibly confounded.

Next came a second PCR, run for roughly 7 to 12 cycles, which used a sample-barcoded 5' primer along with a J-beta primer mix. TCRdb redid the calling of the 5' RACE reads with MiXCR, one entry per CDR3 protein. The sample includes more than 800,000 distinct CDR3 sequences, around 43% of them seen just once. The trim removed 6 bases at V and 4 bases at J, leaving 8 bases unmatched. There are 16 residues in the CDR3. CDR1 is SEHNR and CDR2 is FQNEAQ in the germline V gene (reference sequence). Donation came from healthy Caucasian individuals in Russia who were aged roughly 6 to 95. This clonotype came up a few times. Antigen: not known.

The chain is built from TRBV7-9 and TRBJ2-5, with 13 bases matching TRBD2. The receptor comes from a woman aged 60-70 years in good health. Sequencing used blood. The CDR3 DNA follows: TGTGCCAGCAGATCCGGACTAGCGGGAGTCGTAGAGACCCAGTACTTC. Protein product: CASRSGLAGVVETQYF.